Sequencing of this T cell receptor (beta chain) was carried out in a study of a mutant IDH1 vaccine in newly diagnosed glioma. Across the whole study: With temozolomide cycles, or 4-6 weeks after radiotherapy alone, vaccination was started. Sex among treated patients split roughly 62% male, roughly 40% female; mean age was approximately 38 years.

This sample's time point: week 47, end of study. The investigators gave 300 ug of mutant IDH1 20-mer peptide in each vaccine dose, together with topical imiquimod. Libraries were prepared by immunoSEQ multiplex PCR; TCRdb keeps only in-frame clonotypes and omits some of them. The sample has 84,000 or so clones; about 81% are singletons. With respect to this clone: The target antigen is unknown.

From germline, CDR1 is GTSNPN and CDR2 SVGIG (reference sequence). CDR3 length: 14 residues. J was trimmed by 8 bases and V by 5 bases; bases with no gene match: 11. Findings and limits, study-wide: Pseudoprogression apparently lacked any relation to changes in top peripheral T cell clonotypes.

The rearrangement links TRBV30 to TRBJ2-1; 8 bases are shared with TRBD2. The TCR was taken from a man between 40 and 49 years old with glioma. The sample here was PBMCs, taken from a glioma patient whose treatment included an IDH1 peptide vaccine. CDR3 coding DNA: TGTGCCTGGTCCTCCCGGGGGGGCAGCGATGAGCAGTTCTTC. It codes for CAWSSRGGSDEQFF.